This is a list of T cell receptor beta chains from one sample in a study of T cells in Graves' hyperthyroidism and ophthalmopathy. TCRdb analysed the multiplex PCR reads with MiXCR anew, one entry per CDR3 protein. The sample shows approximately 490,000 distinct CDR3 sequences, roughly 22% of them seen only once. Sequencing input: blood. These receptors were collected from a woman in her 70s with Graves' ophthalmopathy. The CDR3 runs from the conserved cysteine through the conserved F or W. The D gene is left open where the match is weak. Not all rows give a size; the values are once, few, many and, for expanded clones, a class.

V	size	J	D	CDR3	DNA
TRBV6-2/TRBV6-3	many	TRBJ1-1	.	CASSYRTYTEAFF	TGTGCCAGCAGTTATCGGACCTACACTGAAGCTTTCTTT
TRBV3-1	.	TRBJ1-5	.	CASSQEWGRKPQHF	TGTGCCAGCAGCCAAGAATGGGGTAGAAAGCCCCAGCATTTT
TRBV6-1	many	TRBJ1-1	TRBD1	CASSSFDRGVTEAFF	TGTGCCAGCAGTTCCTTCGACAGGGGAGTGACTGAAGCTTTCTTT
TRBV11-3	.	TRBJ2-1	.	CASSLEATYNEQFF	TGTGCCAGCAGCTTAGAAGCGACGTACAATGAGCAGTTCTTC
TRBV10-3	.	TRBJ2-5	TRBD2	CAIRPGTSSLETQYF	TGTGCCATCAGACCCGGGACTAGCTCTCTAGAGACCCAGTACTTC
TRBV6-1	.	TRBJ2-7	.	CASSGDVGSSEQYF	TGTGCCAGCTCGGGAGATGTAGGTAGTTCCGAGCAGTACTTC
TRBV7-9	few	TRBJ1-4	.	CASSFMATNEKLFF	TGTGCCAGCAGCTTTATGGCAACTAATGAAAAACTGTTTTTT
TRBV29-1	.	TRBJ2-1	.	CSVELGVTYNEQFF	TGCAGCGTTGAATTAGGGGTAACCTACAATGAGCAGTTCTTC
TRBV6-1	.	TRBJ2-5	.	CASRTGTLTIEETQYF	TGTGCCAGCAGAACCGGAACATTAACTATAGAGGAGACCCAGTACTTC
TRBV2	.	TRBJ2-3	.	CASSQNRLVSTDTQYF	TGTGCCAGCAGCCAAAATAGACTAGTAAGCACAGATACGCAGTATTTT
TRBV5-1	few	TRBJ1-2	.	CASSWVSPAEYGYTF	TGCGCCAGCAGCTGGGTAAGCCCAGCCGAGTATGGCTACACCTTC
TRBV5-1	.	TRBJ2-7	.	CASSLYSPPLSEQYF	TGCGCCAGCAGCTTGTATTCCCCCCCCCTTTCCGAGCAGTACTTC
TRBV15	few	TRBJ1-3	.	CATSSRDSSSGNTIYF	TGTGCCACCAGCAGTCGCGACAGTTCCTCTGGAAACACCATATATTTT
TRBV7-2	few	TRBJ2-7	.	CASSLVGGIAYEQYF	TGTGCCAGCAGCCTCGTGGGGGGAATCGCCTACGAGCAGTACTTC
TRBV29-1	few	TRBJ2-5	TRBD2	CSVQGLAGGGETQYF	TGCAGCGTTCAGGGACTAGCGGGAGGTGGGGAGACCCAGTACTTC
TRBV7-6	few	TRBJ2-5	.	CASSLNQPPNRYF	TGTGCCAGCAGCTTAAATCAACCGCCCAATAGGTACTTC
TRBV20-1	.	TRBJ2-3	TRBD2	CSAIGRAGTQYF	TGCAGTGCTATCGGGAGGGCCGGTACGCAGTATTTT
TRBV12-3/TRBV12-4	few	TRBJ2-7	.	CASSSGPTAEQYF	TGTGCCAGCAGCTCGGGGCCCACCGCCGAGCAGTACTTC
TRBV4-1	.	TRBJ2-5	TRBD2	CASSQGLAGVLETQYF	TGCGCCAGCAGCCAAGGACTAGCGGGAGTCCTGGAGACCCAGTACTTC
TRBV6-1	.	TRBJ2-4	TRBD2	CASSEERASGRAEAKNIQYF	TGTGCCAGCAGTGAAGAGAGAGCTAGCGGGAGGGCCGAGGCCAAAAACATTCAGTACTTC